This T cell receptor beta chain stems from a study of T cell responses to AZD1222 COVID-19 vaccine. Whole-study findings and limits: The repertoires were collected only after the peak T cell response.

Profiling relied on immunoSEQ multiplex PCR, and the TCRdb table lists in-frame clones only, not all of them. This repertoire shows about 140,000 clones, about 91% found once; its top ten account for around 2.8%. Note on this clone: The antigen remains unidentified.

Trimming removed 10 bases from V and 7 bases from J; junction bases left unmatched: 8. Germline assignment: CDR1 MDHEN and CDR2 SYDVKM. The CDR3 extends over 13 amino acids. The chain couples TRBV28 to TRBJ1-4; 8 bases are a match to TRBD1. This specimen consisted of peripheral blood, obtained on day 0 of AZD1222 vaccination. The source of this sequence is an adult in good health. Here the CDR3 DNA reads TGTGCCACCGAGGACAGGGTGGTTGAAAAACTGTTTTTT. Translation gives CATEDRVVEKLFF.